The TCR beta chain under discussion was sequenced for a study of CD8 T cells in Susac syndrome. Only one count was recorded for this clonotype. Random hexamers primed reverse transcription of 0.5 to 1 ug RNA. TCRdb called the immunoSEQ multiplex PCR reads again in MiXCR, with one record for every CDR3 protein. The table includes some 300,000 distinct CDR3 sequences, 65% to 90% detected once. Looked up from germline, CDR1 is SGDLS and CDR2 is YYNGEE. The CDR3 has 15 residues. The V segment lost 6 bases and the J segment 6 bases; nucleotides outside the gene matches: 12. The sequence came from a human donor with multiple sclerosis. The chain is built from TRBV9 and TRBJ2-4; TRBD2 aligns across 7 bases. Sequencing was carried out using CD8+ T cells from PBMCs. The DNA of the CDR3 is TGTGCCAGCAATCCCGGGGGGTATAGGGGAAACATTCAGTACTTC. Its translation is CASNPGGYRGNIQYF.